This is a list of T cell receptor beta chains from one sample in a study of vaccination effects on CD4 cells after COVID-19. The table came from immunoSEQ multiplex PCR; TCRdb's copy has only in-frame clones and leaves some out. Among tens of thousands of clones listed, approximately 78% were seen once. The antigens these receptors bind are not known. Sequenced here: CD4+ T cells from PBMCs cultured without peptide, sampled before COVID-19 vaccination. These receptors came from a human donor who had a prior SARS-CoV-2 infection. CDR3s include the opening cysteine and the closing phenylalanine or tryptophan.

>14|TRBV5-1|TRBJ2-7
CASSHGTLGDEQYF
>14|TRBV7-9|TRBJ2-1
CASSLDGGHNEQFF
>13|TRBV11-2|TRBJ2-7
CASSPQARYEQYF
>13|TRBV5-1|TRBJ2-5
CASSLTGVETQYF
>16|TRBV5-6|TRBJ2-2
CASSLSLAGGTGELFF
>13|TRBV11-2|TRBJ2-7
CASSWDRDYEQYF
>14|TRBV7-8|TRBJ1-6
CASSLLAGVSPLHF
>13|TRBV19|TRBJ1-1
CASSIGREAEAFF
>15|TRBV9|TRBJ2-1
CASSVVAGGPLEQFF
>11|TRBV5-4|TRBJ2-3
CASSFARAQYF
>12|TRBV18|TRBJ1-3
CASSPSGNTIYF
>10|TRBV2|TRBJ2-7
CASSGPEQYF
>11|TRBV25-1|TRBJ1-2
CASGVPYGYTF
>11|TRBV3-1/TRBV3-2|TRBJ2-2
CASRYSGELFF
>15|TRBV7-9|TRBJ1-1
CASSPPQGGNTEAFF
>15|TRBV6-6|TRBJ1-1
CASSYSQGSGTEAFF
>12|TRBV18|TRBJ2-7
CASSNQGGEQYF
>13|TRBV4-2|TRBJ2-5
CASSQGVGETQYF
>16|TRBV10-3|TRBJ1-2
CAISEQAGGSNYGYTF
>16|TRBV5-1|TRBJ2-3
CASSLGSGGSTDTQYF
>17|TRBV9|TRBJ2-2
CASSAQGLYRNTGELFF
>13|TRBV11-3|TRBJ1-4
CASSLSASEKLFF
>14|TRBV10-3|TRBJ2-1
CAIRDGERYNEQFF
>15|TRBV18|TRBJ1-3
CASSPPVSSGNTIYF
>14|TRBV6-1|TRBJ2-3
CASTRLSSTDTQYF
>16|TRBV7-6|TRBJ2-1
CASSLGGTSGMNEQFF
>14|TRBV7-9|TRBJ2-4
CASSLAGRSGIQYF
>16|TRBV21-1|TRBJ2-2
CASSKDSSSRTGELFF
>11|TRBV20-1|TRBJ2-7
CSASVPALEYF
>14|TRBV7-2|TRBJ2-3
CASSLATSYDTQYF
>15|TRBV6-5|TRBJ1-1
CASSYPGQGDTEAFF
>13|TRBV7-7|TRBJ2-5
CASSLDRQETQYF
>14|TRBV6-5|TRBJ1-1
CASSLVQGGTEAFF
>15|TRBV15|TRBJ2-1
CATSSRAGPYNEQFF
>14|TRBV4-3|TRBJ2-3
CASSQQDRTDTQYF
>17|TRBV5-8|TRBJ1-1
CASSPGYGAGVITEAFF
>15|TRBV6-5|TRBJ2-7
CASSYRPGGVDEQYF
>12|TRBV6-2/TRBV6-3|TRBJ2-7
CASSSSAYEQYF
>11|TRBV30|TRBJ1-2
CAWSWGGGYTF
>14|TRBV7-2|TRBJ2-2
CASSQGWNTGELFF
>15|TRBV19|TRBJ1-2
CASRSPGTTNYGYTF
>16|TRBV15|TRBJ2-7
CATSRDLPGVGYEQYF
>15|TRBV4-2|TRBJ1-1
CASSHLTGRNTEAFF
>15|TRBV9|TRBJ2-1
CASSPPGDWGNEQFF
>20|TRBV6-2/TRBV6-3|TRBJ1-5
CASSYPRDREPSYSNQPQHF